This TCR beta chain was retrieved from a study of post-analysis software for immune sequencing data. Notes on the study in general: Controls had lower frequencies than patients of a few TRBV segments, which included TRBV5-6, TRBV5-1 and TRBV20-1. Co-batched samples clustered tightly together by F measure.

V trimming: 2 bases; J trimming: 4 bases; junction bases outside the gene matches: 3. Germline V gene lookup returns CDR1 MRHNA and CDR2 SNTAGT. The CDR3 length is 14 residues. The TCR beta cDNA libraries carried unique molecular identifiers. One entry per CDR3 protein results from TCRdb running MiXCR on the PCR reads. This table holds roughly 540,000 distinct CDR3 sequences, roughly 34% found once. Turning to this clonotype: Its antigen is currently unknown.

The specimen was blood. The chain recombines TRBV6-4 with TRBJ2-3, with 7 bases lining up with TRBD2. The receptor's source is a girl aged 2-17 years with multiple sclerosis. The CDR3 coding sequence is TGTGCCAGCAGTGACGGGGCGGGGGCAGATACGCAGTATTTT. Its protein product is CASSDGAGADTQYF.